The 8 T cell receptor beta chains below all came from one sample that was sequenced in a study of regulatory T cells in long-lasting Graves disease. Time point noted: newly diagnosed GD, antithyroid drugs for less than 3 months. PBMC-derived RNA was used for the TCR library. Assembly of TCR beta libraries relied on iRepertoire HTBI primers together with Arm-PCR of CDR3 regions. One entry per CDR3 protein, called by TCRdb with MiXCR from the multiplex PCR reads. The table includes 250,000 or so distinct CDR3 sequences, over 20% detected once. Here the sequenced sample was peripheral blood mononuclear cells (PBMCs), taken at new diagnosis, from a patient treated with antithyroid drugs. These receptors were collected from a female donor with Graves disease.

The chain recombines TRBV2 with TRBJ2-1; D gene ambiguous. Germline V gene sequence: CDR1 SNHLY, CDR2 FYNNEI. The CDR3 is 13 residues long. The V gene lost 5 bases and the J gene lost 7 bases, with 12 bases spanning the gap. The CDR3 is CASSPEPNNEQFF. The CDR3 DNA is TGTGCCAGCAGTCCCGAACCAAATAATGAGCAGTTCTTC.

The rearrangement links TRBV6-2 or TRBV6-3 to TRBJ1-2; D remains unclear. The CDR3 runs 15 residues. CDR1 is MNHEY, CDR2 SVGEGT, per germline. V dropped 6 bases and J dropped 4 bases, with 18 bases sitting between them. The CDR3 loop is CASSTYAGSSYGYTF. The CDR3 coding sequence is TGTGCCAGCAGCACTTATGCTGGGAGTAGCTATGGCTACACCTTC.

In the case of this clonotype: One junction end does not reproduce the germline sequence, and a read error may be involved. The chain combines TRBV12-3 or TRBV12-4 with TRBJ2-2; D might be TRBD1 (6 bases). The CDR3 sequence is 16 residues long. CDR3 in amino acids: CATHSWIGGNTGELCF. DNA of the CDR3: TGTGCCACCCATTCCTGGATAGGGGGAAACACCGGGGAGCTGTGTTTT.

This clonotype has ten or more counts. This chain joins TRBV3-1 and TRBJ2-5; possibly TRBD1 for D (5 bases). CDR3 size: 14 residues. Germline assignment: CDR1 LGHDT and CDR2 YNNKEL (reference sequence). Between the trimmed V and J ends, which lost 0 bases and 6 bases, there was a span of 11 bases. CDR3 nucleotides: TGTGCCAGCAGCCAAGAAGGGGTCGGAAAGACCCAGTACTTC. This gives the protein CASSQEGVGKTQYF.

This clonotype appeared many times. The genes are TRBV2 and TRBJ1-2; no clear D. Deletions cut 2 bases from V and 5 bases from J, with 6 bases between. Germline lookup yields CDR1 SNHLY and CDR2 FYNNEI. The CDR3 runs to 12 residues. The CDR3, as DNA: TGTGCCAGCAGTGAACAGGCTTATGGCTACACCTTC. Translated, it gives CASSEQAYGYTF.

This clonotype was picked up many times. This chain connects TRBV12-3 or TRBV12-4 to TRBJ2-7; 9 bases map to TRBD1. V lost 5 bases to trimming and J lost 3 bases; unmatched junction nucleotides: 5. The CDR3 is 14 amino acids. In nucleotides, the CDR3 is TGTGCCAGCAGTCAACAGGGGGCGGGCTACGAGCAGTACTTC. Translation gives CASSQQGAGYEQYF.

In this sample, this clonotype turned up many times. The chain joins TRBV5-1 to TRBJ2-7, with D possibly TRBD2 on 7 matching bases. Germline-derived CDR1 and CDR2 are SGHRS and YFSETQ. CDR3 size: 15 residues. The germline V and J ends were trimmed by 2 bases and 0 bases, with 12 bases remaining between them. The DNA of the CDR3 is TGCGCCAGCAGCTTCGGGGGAGGGGGCTCCTACGAGCAGTACTTC. This gives the protein CASSFGGGGSYEQYF.

In its sample, this clonotype was seen many times. The V and J genes are TRBV7-2 and TRBJ1-4; the D is unclear. The CDR3 covers 13 residues. Germline loops: CDR1 SGHTA, CDR2 FQGNSA. Trimming stripped 5 bases from V and 0 bases from J, with 4 bases between. The CDR3 bases are TGTGCCAGCAGCCCTACAACTAATGAAAAACTGTTTTTT. This gives the protein CASSPTTNEKLFF.